This entry lists 26 T cell receptor beta chains sequenced from one sample in a study of blood T cell repertoires in COVID-19. The protocol was immunoSEQ multiplex PCR, while the TCRdb copy is restricted to in-frame clones and leaves out a portion. This sample has some 150,000 clones, with about 85% found just once. The sequenced material came from peripheral blood. The receptors derive from a human donor in a cohort sampled during active COVID-19.

J is TRBJ1-1 and V is TRBV9; 7 bases are a match to TRBD1. Germline lookup yields CDR1 SGDLS and CDR2 YYNGEE. Unmatched junction bases numbered 6, after V lost 0 bases and J lost 7 bases. The CDR3 is made up of 14 amino acids. CDR3 sequence reads: CASSVDGQVSEAFF. Here the CDR3 DNA reads TGTGCCAGCAGCGTAGACGGACAGGTTAGTGAAGCTTTCTTT.

The chain couples TRBV7-2 to TRBJ1-1, with TRBD1 matching 7 bases. The CDR3 has 14 residues. Germline values: CDR1 SGHTA, CDR2 FQGNSA. Trimming took 3 bases from V and 6 from J; bases not matched to a gene: 7. DNA for the CDR3: TGTGCCAGCAGCTTGGGACAGTTTCTCCCTGAAGCTTTCTTT. Translating gives CASSLGQFLPEAFF.

This chain joins TRBV2 and TRBJ1-1, with unresolved D. The V end lost 7 bases, the J end lost 5 bases, and 14 bases lay between the germline ends. The CDR3 consists of 13 residues. CDR1 SNHLY and CDR2 FYNNEI come from the germline V gene. The CDR3 DNA reads TGTGCCAGCACCTACCCGGGAGGGACTGAAGCTTTCTTT. Its protein is CASTYPGGTEAFF.

The chain has TRBV4-3 and TRBJ1-2; 10 bases fit TRBD1. CDR1 is LGHNA and CDR2 is YSLEER in the germline V gene. The CDR3 totals 15 residues. V lost 6 bases to trimming and J lost 5 bases; unmatched junction nucleotides: 9. CDR3 amino acids: CASSQPGTGEYGYTF. CDR3 DNA: TGCGCCAGCAGTCAACCAGGGACAGGGGAATATGGCTACACCTTC.

This clone was detected once. The V gene is TRBV7-2, the J gene TRBJ2-7; TRBD1 aligns across 7 bases. The length of the CDR3 is 15 residues. Germline V gene sequence: CDR1 SGHTA, CDR2 FQGNSA. The V segment lost 5 bases and the J segment 0 bases; nucleotides outside the gene matches: 7. The CDR3 region is CASSPTGQSSYEQYF. The CDR3 DNA reads TGTGCCAGCAGCCCCACGGGACAGAGCTCCTACGAGCAGTACTTC.

J is TRBJ1-4 and V is TRBV15; TRBD1 matches at 7 bases. Trimming cost V 3 bases and J 5 bases; bases outside gene matches: 3. This CDR3 has 14 residues. Germline values: CDR1 LNHNV, CDR2 YYDKDF (reference sequence). Written as DNA, the CDR3 is TGTGCCACCAGCAGCGACAGGGTGAATGAAAAACTGTTTTTT. It specifies CATSSDRVNEKLFF.

Only one count was recorded for this clone. The CDR3 DNA reads as TGCGCCAGCAGCCAGAAACCGGGTCCAGAATATGGCTACACCTTC. Translating it yields CASSQKPGPEYGYTF. This chain connects TRBV4-1 to TRBJ1-2; D is uncertain. This CDR3 is 15 amino acids long. V lost 3 bases and J 5 bases, leaving 16 bases between the germline ends. CDR1 MGHRA and CDR2 YSYEKL come from the germline V gene.

This clone was counted only a few times. V is TRBV19 and J is TRBJ1-5; 9 bases match TRBD1. Germline V gene lookup returns CDR1 LNHDA and CDR2 SQIVND (reference sequence). Losses at the gene ends were 6 bases for V and 2 bases for J; bases not matched to a gene: 8. The CDR3 totals 16 residues. CDR3: CASSTSRDRGNQPQHF. CDR3 DNA sequence: TGTGCCAGTAGCACATCCCGGGACAGGGGCAATCAGCCCCAGCATTTT.

This sequence joins TRBV15 and TRBJ2-7; 10 nucleotides line up with TRBD2. Germline V gene data show CDR1 as LNHNV and CDR2 as YYDKDF (reference sequence). The V segment lost 1 base and the J segment 1 base; nucleotides outside the gene matches: 4. CDR3 length equals 16 residues. DNA of the CDR3: TGTGCCACCAGCAGAGGCCTAGCGGGGGAATCCTACGAGCAGTACTTC. It yields the protein CATSRGLAGESYEQYF.

This clone was found once. The chain carries TRBV24-1 and TRBJ2-5, with 7 bases lining up with TRBD1. Unmatched junction bases numbered 5, after V lost 10 bases and J lost 4 bases. From germline, CDR1 is KGHDR and CDR2 SFDVKD. CDR3 length equals 12 residues. The CDR3 spells CATQGLRETQYF. In nucleotides, the CDR3 is TGTGCCACACAGGGGTTACGAGAGACCCAGTACTTC.

CDR3 in amino acids: CASSRATGFKNEKLFF. The DNA of the CDR3 is TGTGCCAGTAGTAGAGCGACAGGGTTCAAGAATGAAAAACTGTTTTTT. J is TRBJ1-4 and V is TRBV19, with 7 bases identical to TRBD1. The length of the CDR3 is 16 residues. Trimming cost V 4 bases and J 5 bases; bases outside gene matches: 10. CDR1 is LNHDA and CDR2 is SQIVND in the germline V gene (reference sequence).

This chain links TRBV6-5 with TRBJ1-1; 7 bases fit TRBD1. The V and J ends lost 8 bases and 12 bases, in that order; junction bases with no gene match: 12. The CDR3 is 12 residues long. Germline V gives CDR1 MNHEY, CDR2 SVGAGI. CDR3 DNA: TGTGCCAGCCCAGGGACAGATACGCTGCCTTTCTTT. Protein product: CASPGTDTLPFF.

In this sample, this clone turned up once. The genes are TRBV10-2 and TRBJ2-2; D is undetermined. Trimming pared 8 bases from V and 2 bases from J, leaving 9 bases between. CDR1 and CDR2 from the germline V gene are WSHSY and SAAADI. There are 13 residues in the CDR3. CDR3 sequence: CASQQKNTGELFF. The CDR3 coding sequence is TGCGCCAGCCAACAGAAAAACACCGGGGAGCTGTTTTTT.

This chain links TRBV30 with TRBJ2-7; a weak D match, TRBD1 (6 bases). Germline CDR1 GTSNPN, CDR2 SVGIG (reference sequence). Trimming shortened V by 1 base and J by 0 bases, and 7 bases separated the two germline ends. The CDR3 is made up of 13 amino acids. CDR3 bases: TGTGCCTGGAGTGGAGGGGGCTCCTACGAGCAGTACTTC. Residues: CAWSGGGSYEQYF.

In this sample, this clone turned up a few times. The V and J genes are TRBV20-1 and TRBJ1-5; no clear D gene. V was clipped by 3 bases and J by 6 bases, with 18 bases between them. CDR3 length: 15 amino acids. CDR1 is DFQATT and CDR2 is SNEGSKA in the germline V gene (reference sequence). The CDR3 region has the DNA TGCAGTGCTAGTTCGCGGCGGGGTGGAAGTCAGCCCCAGCATTTT. It encodes CSASSRRGGSQPQHF.

This rearrangement joins TRBV19 to TRBJ2-2; tentatively, D is TRBD1 (6 bases). Trimming removed 9 bases from V and 0 bases from J, with 14 bases in between. CDR3 length: 15 residues. Per the germline V gene, CDR1 is LNHDA and CDR2 is SQIVND (reference sequence). Here the CDR3 reads CASMERTANTGELFF. The CDR3 DNA follows: TGTGCCAGCATGGAGAGGACAGCGAACACCGGGGAGCTGTTTTTT. Supplemented by reference TRBV19 and TRBJ2-2, the full variable domain reads DGGITQSPKYLFRKEGQNVTLSCEQNLNHDAMYWYRQDPGQGLRLIYYSQIVNDFQKGDIAEGYSVSREKKESFPLTVTSAQKNPTAFYLCASMERTANTGELFFGEGSRLTVL.

The rearrangement links TRBV12-3 or TRBV12-4 to TRBJ1-2; 9 bases align to TRBD1. V trimming: 4 bases; J trimming: 8 bases; junction bases outside the gene matches: 5. CDR3 length: 13 amino acids. Here the CDR3 DNA reads TGTGCCAGCAGTTCCACAGGGGGCCAGGGCTACACCTTC. This sequence encodes CASSSTGGQGYTF.

In its sample, this clone was seen once. CDR3 amino acids: CATSDLGQNQETQYF. CDR3 nucleotide sequence: TGTGCCACCAGTGATCTGGGACAGAACCAAGAGACCCAGTACTTC. The chain combines TRBV24-1 with TRBJ2-5; 7 nucleotides line up with TRBD1. The germline V gene has CDR1 KGHDR and CDR2 SFDVKD. The CDR3 covers 15 residues. V lost 3 bases, J lost 0 bases, and 3 bases stayed unmatched.

CDR3 sequence reads: CASSPGRNGYTF. The CDR3 DNA is TGTGCCAGCAGCCCAGGAAGGAATGGCTACACCTTC. The chain is built from TRBV7-9 and TRBJ1-2; D is ambiguous. The CDR3 is 12 amino acids. Per germline, CDR1 SEHNR and CDR2 FQNEAQ (reference sequence). The ends were cut back, 5 bases at V and 6 bases at J, with 10 bases in the middle.

This chain uses TRBV27 with TRBJ1-1, with D possibly TRBD1 on 6 matching bases. Germline V gene data show CDR1 as MNHEY and CDR2 as SMNVEV (reference sequence). CDR3 length: 14 residues. Trimming stripped 3 bases from V and 0 bases from J, with 8 bases between. The CDR3 protein is CASSFGQMNTEAFF. The CDR3 nucleotides are TGTGCCAGCAGTTTCGGACAGATGAACACTGAAGCTTTCTTT.

V and J are TRBV6-5 and TRBJ2-7, with D possibly matching TRBD1 (5 bases). Germline-derived CDR1 and CDR2 are MNHEY and SVGAGI. CDR3 length: 15 amino acids. Trimming left V 2 bases short and J 5 bases short, with 16 bases between. CDR3 residues: CASSYLGRVGNEQYF. The CDR3 DNA follows: TGTGCCAGCAGTTACCTCGGCAGGGTGGGGAACGAGCAGTACTTC.

This clone was seen once. The rearrangement links TRBV19 to TRBJ2-7, with TRBD1 matching over 9 bases. The CDR3 consists of 14 residues. Looked up from germline, CDR1 is LNHDA and CDR2 is SQIVND (reference sequence). V trimming: 5 bases; J trimming: 7 bases; junction bases outside the gene matches: 9. The CDR3 reads CASSPTGQGGEQYF. The DNA for the CDR3 is TGTGCCAGTAGTCCAACGGGACAGGGTGGGGAGCAGTACTTC.

The V gene is TRBV7-9, the J gene TRBJ2-5, with 9 bases identical to TRBD1. From germline, CDR1 is SEHNR and CDR2 FQNEAQ (reference sequence). The trim removed 1 base at V and 5 bases at J, leaving 5 bases unmatched. This CDR3 is built from 15 residues. DNA for the CDR3: TGTGCCAGCAGCTTAGGACAGGGGGGTTGGGAGACCCAGTACTTC. Protein: CASSLGQGGWETQYF.

The gene calls are TRBV4-1 and TRBJ2-7, with 7 bases aligning to TRBD1. Losses at the gene ends were 3 bases for V and 5 bases for J; bases not matched to a gene: 4. This CDR3 region has 13 residues. Germline CDR1 and CDR2: MGHRA and YSYEKL. CDR3 in DNA: TGCGCCAGCAGCCACCTGACAGGGAACGAGCAGTACTTC. Protein product: CASSHLTGNEQYF.

This clone was counted only a few times. In DNA form, the CDR3 reads TGTGCCAGCAGTGAAGTGGAGGGGGGGTACACTGAAGCTTTCTTT. This encodes CASSEVEGGYTEAFF. This rearrangement joins TRBV6-1 to TRBJ1-1, with D perhaps TRBD1 (6 bases). The CDR3 covers 15 residues. Germline V gene lookup returns CDR1 MNHNS and CDR2 SASEGT. Trimming took 1 base from V and 3 from J, leaving 12 bases between them.

The chain uses TRBV9 and TRBJ1-6; D uncertain. Trimming removed 3 bases from V and 2 bases from J, with 12 bases in between. The CDR3 covers 16 residues. Germline V CDR1 and CDR2: SGDLS, YYNGEE. The CDR3 is CASSATQVPYNSPLHF. CDR3 nucleotide sequence: TGTGCCAGCAGCGCAACCCAGGTCCCCTATAATTCACCCCTCCACTTT.